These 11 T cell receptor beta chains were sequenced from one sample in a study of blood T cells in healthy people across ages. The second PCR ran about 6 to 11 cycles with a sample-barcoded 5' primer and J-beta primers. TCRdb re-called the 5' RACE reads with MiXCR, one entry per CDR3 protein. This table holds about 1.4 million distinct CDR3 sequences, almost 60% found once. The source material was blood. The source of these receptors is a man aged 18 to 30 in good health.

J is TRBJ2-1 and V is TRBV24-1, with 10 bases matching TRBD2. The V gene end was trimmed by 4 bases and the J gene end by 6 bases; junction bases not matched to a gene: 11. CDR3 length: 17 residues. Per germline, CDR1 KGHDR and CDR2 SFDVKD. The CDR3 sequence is CATSDATLAGVPNEQFF. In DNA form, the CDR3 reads TGTGCCACCAGTGACGCTACTCTAGCGGGAGTACCCAATGAGCAGTTCTTC.

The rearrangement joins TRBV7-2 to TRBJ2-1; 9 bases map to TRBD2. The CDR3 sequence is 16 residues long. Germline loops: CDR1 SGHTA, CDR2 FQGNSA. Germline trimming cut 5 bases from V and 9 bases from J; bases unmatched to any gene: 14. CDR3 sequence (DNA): TGTGCCAGCAGCCGCTCATGGGGCGGGGGGGCTGGTGAGCAGTTCTTC. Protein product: CASSRSWGGGAGEQFF.

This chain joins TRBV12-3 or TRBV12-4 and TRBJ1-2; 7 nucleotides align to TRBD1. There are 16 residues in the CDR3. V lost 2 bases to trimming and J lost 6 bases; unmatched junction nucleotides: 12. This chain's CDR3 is CASSLSGTDQGNGYTF. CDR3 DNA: TGTGCCAGCAGTTTAAGCGGGACAGACCAAGGAAATGGCTACACCTTC.

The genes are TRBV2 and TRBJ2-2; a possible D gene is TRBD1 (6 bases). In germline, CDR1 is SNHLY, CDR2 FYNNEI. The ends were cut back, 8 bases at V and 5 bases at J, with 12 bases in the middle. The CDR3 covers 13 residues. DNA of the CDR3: TGTGCCAGCGAGTCAACAGGGACCGGGGAGCTGTTTTTT. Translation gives CASESTGTGELFF.

The CDR3, as DNA: TGTGCCAGCAGTGCGCAGTTTACCAATAATTCACCCCTCCACTTT. Translated: CASSAQFTNNSPLHF. This chain joins TRBV6-4 and TRBJ1-6; D is unresolved. Germline V gives CDR1 MRHNA, CDR2 SNTAGT. Trimming left V 4 bases short and J 5 bases short, with 12 bases between. This CDR3 has 15 amino acids.

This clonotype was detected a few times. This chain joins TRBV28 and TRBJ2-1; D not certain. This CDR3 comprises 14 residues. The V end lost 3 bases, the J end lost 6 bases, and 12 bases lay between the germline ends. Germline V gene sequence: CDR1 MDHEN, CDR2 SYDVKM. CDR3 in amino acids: CASSLLGLGNEQFF. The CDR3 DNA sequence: TGTGCCAGCAGTTTGCTAGGCCTGGGCAATGAGCAGTTCTTC. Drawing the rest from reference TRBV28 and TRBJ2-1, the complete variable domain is DVKVTQSSRYLVKRTGEKVFLECVQDMDHENMFWYRQDPGLGLRLIYFSYDVKMKEKGDIPEGYSVSREKKERFSLILESASTNQTSMYLCASSLLGLGNEQFFGPGTRLTVL.

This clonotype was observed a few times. The CDR3 region is CSARSGDWAANTEAFF. The CDR3 DNA reads as TGCAGTGCTAGGTCGGGCGATTGGGCAGCTAACACTGAAGCTTTCTTT. The rearrangement links TRBV20-1 to TRBJ1-1; unclear D gene. CDR1 DFQATT and CDR2 SNEGSKA come from the germline V gene (reference sequence). Trimming removed 3 bases at V and 2 bases at J, with 19 bases between. This CDR3 has 16 amino acids.

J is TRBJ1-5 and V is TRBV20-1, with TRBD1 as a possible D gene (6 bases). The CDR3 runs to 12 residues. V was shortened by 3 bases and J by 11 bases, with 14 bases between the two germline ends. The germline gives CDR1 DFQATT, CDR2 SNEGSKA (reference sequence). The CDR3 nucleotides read TGCAGTGCTAGTTATATTGACAGGACCCAGCATTTT. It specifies CSASYIDRTQHF.

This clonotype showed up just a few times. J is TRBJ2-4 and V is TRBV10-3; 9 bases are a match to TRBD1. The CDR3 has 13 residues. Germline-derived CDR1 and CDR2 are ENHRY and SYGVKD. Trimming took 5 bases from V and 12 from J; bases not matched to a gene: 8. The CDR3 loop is CAISRDRDIDQYF. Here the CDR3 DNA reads TGTGCCATCAGTCGGGACAGGGATATTGATCAGTACTTC.

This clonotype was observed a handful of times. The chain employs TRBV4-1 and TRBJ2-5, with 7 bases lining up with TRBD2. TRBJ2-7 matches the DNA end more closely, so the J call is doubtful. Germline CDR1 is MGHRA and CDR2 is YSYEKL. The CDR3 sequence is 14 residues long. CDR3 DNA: TGCGCCAGCAGCCTCCTAGCGGCGATGGACGAGCAGTACTTC. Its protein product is CASSLLAAMDEQYF.

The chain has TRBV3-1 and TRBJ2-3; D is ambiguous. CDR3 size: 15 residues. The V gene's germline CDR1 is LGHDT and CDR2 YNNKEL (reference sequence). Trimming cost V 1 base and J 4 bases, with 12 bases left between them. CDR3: CASSQAPGSSDTQYF. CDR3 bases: TGTGCCAGCAGCCAAGCCCCCGGCTCTTCAGATACGCAGTATTTT.